A selection of T cell receptor beta chains follows, all from one sample in a study of blood T cell repertoires in COVID-19. Only in-frame clones appear in the TCRdb table, and some are missing; sequencing was by immunoSEQ multiplex PCR. The table has some 160,000 clones, 88% seen once. Sequencing was performed on PBMCs or T cells enriched from blood (not recorded which). The receptors originated from a woman between 45 and 60 years old who had recovered from COVID-19. Each CDR3 is given with its conserved first and last residue. A D gene is named only where the DNA matches it firmly. Size values are once, few and many counts, or a class for expanded clones, and some rows have none.

size,D,J,V,CDR3,DNA
-,TRBD1,TRBJ2-5,TRBV6-2/TRBV6-3,CASSYPGQSVETQYF,TGTGCCAGCAGTTACCCGGGACAGTCGGTGGAGACCCAGTACTTC
once,-,TRBJ2-5,TRBV7-2,CASSLVGAPRQETQYF,TGTGCCAGCAGCTTAGTTGGGGCACCCCGACAAGAGACCCAGTACTTC
-,-,TRBJ1-1,TRBV6-2/TRBV6-3,CASSASWAGARMNTEAFF,TGTGCCAGCAGTGCCTCTTGGGCAGGGGCAAGGATGAACACTGAAGCTTTCTTT
-,-,TRBJ1-1,TRBV11-2,CASSLGLNSEAFF,TGTGCCAGCAGCTTAGGACTTAATTCTGAAGCTTTCTTT
-,TRBD1,TRBJ1-5,TRBV19,CASSTQGANQPQHF,TGTGCCAGTAGTACCCAGGGGGCAAATCAGCCCCAGCATTTT
-,-,TRBJ2-7,TRBV19,CASSILPSREQYF,TGTGCCAGTAGTATCCTGCCTAGTCGTGAGCAGTACTTC
-,-,TRBJ1-1,TRBV5-4,CASSGGQRDTEAFF,TGTGCCAGCAGCGGAGGACAGAGAGACACTGAAGCTTTCTTT
-,TRBD1,TRBJ2-2,TRBV29-1,CSGGQPLGTGELFF,TGCAGCGGGGGACAGCCCCTGGGTACCGGGGAGCTGTTTTTT
few,TRBD1,TRBJ2-4,TRBV6-5,CASSYLGQGNIQYF,TGTGCCAGCAGTTACTTAGGACAGGGAAACATTCAGTACTTC
-,-,TRBJ2-3,TRBV7-2,CASSPTLGGRGDTQYF,TGTGCCAGCAGCCCTACCCTGGGGGGGCGGGGAGATACGCAGTATTTT
-,TRBD1,TRBJ2-1,TRBV18,CASSPRLQGVAYNEQFF,TGTGCCAGCTCACCACGCCTACAGGGGGTCGCCTACAATGAGCAGTTCTTC
-,-,TRBJ1-4,TRBV19,CASSFPSATNEKLFF,TGTGCCAGTAGTTTCCCTTCCGCAACTAATGAAAAACTGTTTTTT
few,TRBD1,TRBJ1-1,TRBV6-5,CASSTRTGGNTEAFF,TGTGCCAGCAGTACTCGGACAGGGGGGAACACTGAAGCTTTCTTT
-,-,TRBJ1-2,TRBV29-1,CSAAGTSGYTF,TGCAGCGCCGCCGGGACAAGTGGCTACACCTTC
-,TRBD1,TRBJ1-5,TRBV18,CASSLGQGWNQPQHF,TGTGCCAGCTCACTCGGACAGGGATGGAATCAGCCCCAGCATTTT
-,-,TRBJ2-2,TRBV5-6,CASKNRTSNTGELFF,TGTGCCAGCAAGAACAGGACCTCGAACACCGGGGAGCTGTTTTTT
-,-,TRBJ2-2,TRBV7-3,CASSQGATGELFF,TGTGCCAGCAGCCAAGGGGCGACCGGGGAGCTGTTTTTT
once,-,TRBJ1-2,TRBV5-1,CASSLVSGVGYTF,TGCGCCAGCAGCTTGGTGTCAGGTGTTGGCTACACCTTC
-,-,TRBJ2-7,TRBV11-3,CASSLGTPLSPEWYF,TGTGCCAGCAGCTTAGGGACTCCACTGAGTCCCGAGTGGTACTTC
-,TRBD2,TRBJ2-1,TRBV13,CASSPPRVAGYNEQFF,TGTGCCAGCAGCCCCCCCCGGGTAGCGGGGTACAATGAGCAGTTCTTC
-,-,TRBJ2-3,TRBV11-2,CASSLVLEPDTQYF,TGTGCCAGCAGCTTAGTATTGGAGCCAGATACGCAGTATTTT
-,-,TRBJ1-1,TRBV18,CASSPLPGDTEAFF,TGTGCCAGCTCACCCCTGCCAGGGGACACTGAAGCTTTCTTT
-,TRBD1,TRBJ1-5,TRBV6-5,CASSYRGLGQPQHF,TGTGCCAGCAGTTACAGGGGGCTTGGGCAGCCCCAGCATTTT
-,-,TRBJ1-2,TRBV9,CASDSGEGYGYTF,TGTGCCAGCGACAGCGGGGAGGGGTATGGCTACACCTTC
-,TRBD1,TRBJ1-4,TRBV5-4,CASSAGPGQGDEKLFF,TGTGCCAGCAGCGCGGGACCGGGACAGGGCGATGAAAAACTGTTTTTT
-,TRBD1,TRBJ1-6,TRBV3-1/TRBV3-2,CASSQEEGANSPLHF,TGTGCCAGCAGCCAAGAGGAGGGGGCGAATTCACCCCTCCACTTT
-,-,TRBJ1-1,TRBV27,CATGGGTEAFF,TGTGCCACGGGGGGCGGGACTGAAGCTTTCTTT
-,TRBD1,TRBJ2-7,TRBV29-1,CSVTTQWTGELYEQYF,TGCAGCGTTACCACCCAATGGACAGGGGAGCTCTACGAGCAGTACTTC
-,TRBD1,TRBJ1-2,TRBV27,CASSLSGQGSGYTF,TGTGCCAGCAGTTTATCAGGACAGGGGAGTGGCTACACCTTC
-,-,TRBJ1-2,TRBV29-1,CSVDPLGYTF,TGCAGCGTTGACCCCCTCGGCTACACCTTC
-,-,TRBJ1-1,TRBV7-2,CASSLASMNTEAFF,TGTGCCAGCAGCTTAGCTTCAATGAACACTGAAGCTTTCTTT
many,TRBD2,TRBJ2-1,TRBV4-1,CASSQEYARGASYNEQFF,TGCGCCAGCAGCCAAGAATATGCGCGGGGGGCCTCCTACAATGAGCAGTTCTTC
once,-,TRBJ2-6,TRBV19,CASINGQGIGANVLTF,TGTGCCAGTATCAATGGGCAGGGCATTGGGGCCAACGTCCTGACTTTC
-,TRBD1,TRBJ1-5,TRBV18,CASSPTTGGVQPQHF,TGTGCCAGCTCACCTACGACAGGGGGCGTACAGCCCCAGCATTTT
-,-,TRBJ1-6,TRBV27,CASSFAGMGYNSPLHF,TGTGCCAGCAGTTTCGCAGGGATGGGTTATAATTCACCCCTCCACTTT
-,-,TRBJ2-7,TRBV15,CATSRDPAPLFYEQYF,TGTGCCACCAGCAGAGATCCAGCGCCGTTATTCTACGAGCAGTACTTC
-,-,TRBJ2-5,TRBV5-4,CASRPESSETQYF,TGTGCCAGCAGACCGGAGAGCTCCGAGACCCAGTACTTC
-,-,TRBJ1-3,TRBV5-1,CASSRGSAGNTIYF,TGCGCCAGCAGCAGGGGGTCAGCCGGAAACACCATATATTTT
-,TRBD1,TRBJ2-2,TRBV24-1,CATSDLGQGGVGELFF,TGTGCCACCAGTGACCTGGGACAGGGAGGTGTGGGGGAGCTGTTTTTT
-,-,TRBJ1-3,TRBV7-9,CASIRTGAGNTIYF,TGTGCCAGCATCAGAACGGGGGCTGGAAACACCATATATTTT
-,-,TRBJ1-3,TRBV7-3,CASSLGGALSGNTIYF,TGTGCCAGCAGCTTGGGAGGGGCCCTCTCTGGAAACACCATATATTTT
-,TRBD2,TRBJ2-3,TRBV11-3,CASSLDFSLAGDNTDTQYF,TGTGCCAGCAGCTTAGATTTTTCGCTAGCGGGGGACAACACAGATACGCAGTATTTT
-,TRBD1,TRBJ2-7,TRBV28,CASSWTGNEQYF,TGTGCCAGCAGCTGGACAGGGAACGAGCAGTACTTC
-,TRBD1,TRBJ1-2,TRBV3-1/TRBV3-2,CASSQVRTGPGYTF,TGTGCCAGCAGCCAAGTACGGACAGGGCCTGGCTACACCTTC
-,TRBD1,TRBJ1-4,TRBV2,CASSGQGLRGEKLFF,TGTGCCAGCAGTGGACAGGGGCTCAGGGGTGAAAAACTGTTTTTT
-,-,TRBJ2-1,TRBV12-3/TRBV12-4,CASSFAGHEQFF,TGTGCCAGCAGTTTTGCGGGGCATGAGCAGTTCTTC
-,TRBD1,TRBJ1-6,TRBV7-2,CASSIRDRANSPLHF,TGTGCCAGCAGTATAAGGGACAGGGCGAATTCACCCCTCCACTTT
-,-,TRBJ1-6,TRBV19,CASSGGDGSPYNSPLHF,TGTGCCAGTAGTGGGGGGGACGGTTCCCCCTATAATTCACCCCTCCACTTT
-,TRBD1,TRBJ1-5,TRBV6-5,CASSYYRGSNQPQHF,TGTGCCAGCAGTTACTACAGGGGGAGTAATCAGCCCCAGCATTTT
-,TRBD2,TRBJ2-3,TRBV5-1,CASSFGLAGGITDTQYF,TGCGCCAGCAGCTTTGGTCTAGCGGGGGGGATCACAGATACGCAGTATTTT
-,-,TRBJ1-6,TRBV5-6,CASSLSYSPLHF,TGTGCCAGCAGCTTGAGCTATTCACCCCTCCACTTT
-,-,TRBJ1-4,TRBV6-5,CASSYSFSEKLFF,TGTGCCAGCAGTTACTCGTTCAGTGAAAAACTGTTTTTT
once,TRBD2,TRBJ2-1,TRBV9,CASSVALAGVYNEQFF,TGTGCCAGCAGCGTGGCACTAGCGGGGGTCTACAATGAGCAGTTCTTC
-,-,TRBJ2-2,TRBV2,CATQRGRTGELFF,TGTGCCACCCAAAGGGGAAGGACCGGGGAGCTGTTTTTT